Below, 30 T cell receptor beta chains from the same sample are listed, as sequenced in a study of T cell responses to AZD1222 COVID-19 vaccine (dated by TCRdb to 2020 to 2022). The library was prepared using the immunoSEQ multiplex PCR assay. TCRdb carries this immuneACCESS record with in-frame sequences only. Its versions omit some clonotypes, under half of them owing to an unresolved V gene in the studies checked, with the rest unexplained. The sample table lists over 100,000 clones, 70% to 90% of them with a count of one. The top ten clonotypes cover 17% of the sample. The intended sense of this specimen's time point label: baseline before first vaccination. The source material was peripheral blood, sampled on day 0 of AZD1222 vaccination. These receptors were collected from an adult in good health.

This clone has a handful of counts. The CDR3 loop is CAISEGSSGNTIYF. Here the CDR3 DNA reads TGTGCCATCAGTGAAGGGAGCTCTGGAAACACCATATATTTT. The chain employs TRBV10-3 and TRBJ1-3, with D hard to call. From germline, CDR1 is ENHRY and CDR2 SYGVKD. The CDR3 has 14 amino acids. The V and J ends lost 3 bases and 0 bases respectively, with 6 bases between them.

This rearrangement joins TRBV18 to TRBJ1-1; D remains ambiguous. This CDR3 has 13 residues. Germline CDR1 is KGHSH and CDR2 is LQKENI. Between the trimmed V and J ends, which lost 2 bases and 6 bases, there was a span of 10 bases. The DNA for the CDR3 is TGTGCCAGCTCACCAGCTAGGGATGCTGAAGCTTTCTTT. Translated, it gives CASSPARDAEAFF.

The chain uses TRBV19 and TRBJ1-2, with D perhaps matching TRBD1 (5 bases). The CDR3 length is 13 residues. The germline V gene has CDR1 LNHDA and CDR2 SQIVND (reference sequence). Deletions cut 6 bases from V and 0 bases from J, with 8 bases between. The CDR3 DNA reads TGTGCCAGTAGGGACACAGCTAACTATGGCTACACCTTC. It is translated as CASRDTANYGYTF. The full variable domain, completed using reference TRBV19 and TRBJ1-2, is DGGITQSPKYLFRKEGQNVTLSCEQNLNHDAMYWYRQDPGQGLRLIYYSQIVNDFQKGDIAEGYSVSREKKESFPLTVTSAQKNPTAFYLCASRDTANYGYTFGSGTRLTVV.

The chain is built from TRBV7-9 and TRBJ1-1; no clear D. The CDR3 loop spans 16 amino acids. Between the trimmed V and J ends, which lost 3 bases and 2 bases, there was a span of 16 bases. Germline V gene lookup returns CDR1 SEHNR and CDR2 FQNEAQ (reference sequence). CDR3 in amino acids: CASSFLAHSSNTEAFF. The CDR3 coding sequence is TGTGCCAGCAGCTTTCTGGCACACAGTTCTAACACTGAAGCTTTCTTT.

The chain uses TRBV2 and TRBJ1-2; 7 bases align to TRBD1. The CDR3 loop spans 15 amino acids. V lost 5 bases and J lost 3; bases outside the gene matches: 9. Germline loops: CDR1 SNHLY, CDR2 FYNNEI. The CDR3 here is CASSMGTANHYGYTF. The CDR3 coding sequence is TGTGCCAGCAGTATGGGGACAGCCAATCACTATGGCTACACCTTC.

The chain has TRBV6-6 and TRBJ1-5, with TRBD1 as a possible D gene (5 bases). The CDR3 contains 13 residues. CDR1 is MNHNY, CDR2 SVGAGI, per germline (reference sequence). With 5 bases removed from V and 7 bases from J, the gap between germline ends came to 12 bases. This chain's CDR3 is CASSTAGGQPQHF. The CDR3 nucleotides read TGTGCCAGCAGTACCGCGGGGGGGCAGCCCCAGCATTTT.

The V and J genes are TRBV7-3 and TRBJ1-1; D remains ambiguous. CDR3 length equals 13 residues. V lost 4 bases and J 0 bases, leaving 6 bases between the germline ends. Germline V lookup: CDR1 SGHTA, CDR2 FQGTGA. This chain's CDR3 is CASSSDMNTEAFF. The CDR3 DNA follows: TGTGCCAGCAGCTCTGACATGAACACTGAAGCTTTCTTT.

V and J are TRBV6-2 or TRBV6-3 and TRBJ2-7; no clear D. CDR1 MNHEY and CDR2 SVGEGT come from the germline V gene. The length of the CDR3 is 12 residues. V was pared by 2 bases and J by 7 bases, with 9 bases between. CDR3 sequence: CASSYLNLEQYF. Here the CDR3 DNA reads TGTGCCAGCAGTTACCTCAATTTAGAGCAGTACTTC.

The chain links TRBV6-5 to TRBJ1-1, with D perhaps matching TRBD1 (6 bases). The V end lost 5 bases, the J end lost 0 bases, and 13 bases lay between the germline ends. The germline gives CDR1 MNHEY, CDR2 SVGAGI. This CDR3 region has 15 residues. For the CDR3, the DNA is TGTGCCAGCAGTCTTCAGGGGATCCTGAACACTGAAGCTTTCTTT. Encoded protein: CASSLQGILNTEAFF.

The rearrangement joins TRBV6-5 to TRBJ1-1; D perhaps matches TRBD1 (5 bases). Germline-derived CDR1 and CDR2 are MNHEY and SVGAGI. This CDR3 is 13 amino acids long. The V and J ends lost 8 bases and 1 base respectively, with 11 bases between them. The CDR3 region is CASGFGANTEAFF. CDR3 nucleotides: TGTGCCAGCGGATTTGGGGCGAACACTGAAGCTTTCTTT.

This clone was recorded a few times. The V gene is TRBV6-5, the J gene TRBJ1-1, with D perhaps matching TRBD1 (5 bases). This CDR3 is built from 15 residues. Germline values: CDR1 MNHEY, CDR2 SVGAGI. V was pared by 5 bases and J by 1 base, with 14 bases between. The CDR3, as DNA: TGTGCCAGCAGTAAGACCCGACAGAGGAACACTGAAGCTTTCTTT. It yields the protein CASSKTRQRNTEAFF.

The V and J genes are TRBV5-1 and TRBJ1-6; no reliable D call. Germline CDR1 is SGHRS and CDR2 is YFSETQ. V lost 5 bases to trimming and J lost 0 bases, with 12 bases between them. The CDR3 covers 16 residues. The CDR3 sequence: CASRPLLSSYNSPLHF. In DNA, the CDR3 is TGCGCCAGCAGGCCCCTCCTGAGCTCCTATAATTCACCCCTCCACTTT.

V and J are TRBV18 and TRBJ1-2; 12 nucleotides line up with TRBD1. Germline V gene sequence: CDR1 KGHSH, CDR2 LQKENI. J lost 3 bases, V lost 6 bases, and 8 bases had no gene match. The CDR3 totals 16 residues. The CDR3 sequence is CASSGTGTGGDYGYTF. The CDR3 region has the DNA TGTGCCAGCTCGGGAACCGGGACAGGGGGCGACTATGGCTACACCTTC.

This clone was counted a few times. This chain links TRBV5-1 with TRBJ2-1; 8 nucleotides match TRBD2. The CDR3 is made up of 15 amino acids. The germline gives CDR1 SGHRS, CDR2 YFSETQ. Losses at the gene ends were 0 bases for V and 9 bases for J; bases not matched to a gene: 8. The CDR3 coding sequence is TGCGCCAGCAGCTTGGCACTAGCGGCTGCGGGTGAGCAGTTCTTC. Its translation is CASSLALAAAGEQFF.

V and J are TRBV15 and TRBJ1-6; D is undetermined. Germline lookup yields CDR1 LNHNV and CDR2 YYDKDF (reference sequence). The CDR3 spans 14 residues. Deletions cut 2 bases from V and 3 bases from J, with 5 bases between. DNA for the CDR3: TGTGCCACCAGCAGAATAGACTATAATTCACCCCTCCACTTT. This codes for CATSRIDYNSPLHF. Full variable domain (remainder filled in from reference TRBV15 and TRBJ1-6): DAMVIQNPRYQVTQFGKPVTLSCSQTLNHNVMYWYQQKSSQAPKLLFHYYDKDFNNEADTPDNFQSRRPNTSFCFLDIRSPGLGDTAMYLCATSRIDYNSPLHFGNGTRLTVT.

The rearrangement links TRBV24-1 to TRBJ1-2, with no clear D. This CDR3 is 14 amino acids long. Trimming took 3 bases from V and 6 from J, leaving 13 bases between them. Germline CDR1 KGHDR, CDR2 SFDVKD. CDR3 residues: CATSDVLGLNGYTF. CDR3 bases: TGTGCCACCAGTGATGTATTAGGGCTGAATGGCTACACCTTC.

The CDR3 sequence is CASSSDSNYGYTF. As DNA, the CDR3 is TGTGCCAGCAGCTCGGACAGTAACTATGGCTACACCTTC. The V and J genes are TRBV5-4 and TRBJ1-2; TRBD1 might be the D (6 bases). Looked up from germline, CDR1 is SGHNT and CDR2 is YYREEE (reference sequence). The CDR3 is 13 amino acids. Trimming took off 3 bases at V and 1 base at J, with 7 bases between the two ends.

V usage is TRBV9 and J usage is TRBJ1-3; weak D call: TRBD1 (5 bases). This CDR3 is 17 amino acids long. Trimming left V 3 bases short and J 4 bases short, with 20 bases between. CDR1 is SGDLS and CDR2 is YYNGEE in the germline V gene. The CDR3 sequence is CASSGPCPGYEGNTIYF. CDR3 nucleotide sequence: TGTGCCAGCAGCGGCCCTTGTCCAGGGTACGAAGGAAACACCATATATTTT.

This clone occurred once. The chain recombines TRBV11-2 with TRBJ1-6; the match to TRBD1 covers 7 bases. V shed 10 bases and J 11 bases; nucleotides not matched to a gene: 8. The CDR3 is 12 residues long. Germline CDR1 SGHAT, CDR2 FQNNGV. The DNA of the CDR3 is TGTGCCACTCAGGGGGATGTAGCACCCCTCCACTTT. This codes for CATQGDVAPLHF. Using reference TRBV11-2 and TRBJ1-6 for the parts outside the CDR3, the full variable domain is EAGVAQSPRYKIIEKRQSVAFWCNPISGHATLYWYQQILGQGPKLLIQFQNNGVVDDSQLPKDRFSAERLKGVDSTLKIQPAKLEDSAVYLCATQGDVAPLHFGNGTRLTVT.

The CDR3 reads CASSLVAGGQETQYF. CDR3 DNA: TGTGCCAGCAGCTTGGTTGCGGGAGGTCAAGAGACCCAGTACTTC. The chain couples TRBV5-5 to TRBJ2-5; 8 bases agree with TRBD2. Germline V gene lookup returns CDR1 SGHKS and CDR2 YYEKEE (reference sequence). V was pared by 0 bases and J by 2 bases, with 3 bases of the junction left unmatched. The CDR3 totals 15 residues.

V is TRBV7-2 and J is TRBJ1-6; no firm D call. The germline CDR1 and CDR2 sequences are SGHTA and FQGNSA. Trimming took 4 bases from V and 8 from J, leaving 6 bases between them. The CDR3 covers 12 residues. This CDR3 is CASSSRHSPLHF. CDR3 in DNA: TGTGCCAGCAGCTCGAGACATTCACCCCTCCACTTT.

The rearrangement joins TRBV7-2 to TRBJ2-3; perhaps D is TRBD1 or TRBD2 (7 bases each). Germline lookup yields CDR1 SGHTA and CDR2 FQGNSA. The CDR3 runs 17 residues. Trimming removed 4 bases at V and 4 bases at J, with 21 bases between. The CDR3 DNA reads TGTGCCAGCAGCTCCATTGCGACAGGGAGGGTGGCAGATACGCAGTATTTT. Translated: CASSSIATGRVADTQYF.

The chain links TRBV7-9 to TRBJ1-2, with D perhaps TRBD1 (6 bases). Germline-derived CDR1 and CDR2 are SEHNR and FQNEAQ (reference sequence). Trimming removed 5 bases at V and 6 bases at J, with 22 bases between. The CDR3 is 16 amino acids. The CDR3 sequence is CASSPRGAGGGDGYTF. The CDR3 DNA reads as TGTGCCAGCAGCCCTCGGGGGGCCGGTGGCGGCGATGGCTACACCTTC.

The CDR3 region is CASSPNRGLADTQYF. The CDR3 bases are TGTGCCAGCAGTCCGAACAGGGGTCTGGCAGATACGCAGTATTTT. V usage is TRBV28 and J usage is TRBJ2-3, with 7 bases aligning to TRBD1. Per the germline V gene, CDR1 is MDHEN and CDR2 is SYDVKM. This CDR3 is built from 15 residues. Trimming at V came to 5 bases and at J to 4 bases, leaving 9 bases not matched to a gene.

This clone appeared once. This chain uses TRBV3-1 (or the pseudogene TRBV3-2) with TRBJ2-1; D possibly corresponds to TRBD2 (6 bases). The CDR3 contains 13 residues. From germline, CDR1 is LGHDT and CDR2 YNNKEL (reference sequence). V gave up 8 bases and J gave up 7 bases, with 15 bases separating them. The CDR3: CASCRRGTNEQFF. CDR3 DNA: TGTGCCAGCTGTCGGCGCGGGACGAATGAGCAGTTCTTC.

The chain combines TRBV7-3 with TRBJ2-5; maybe TRBD1 (6 bases). The V gene's germline CDR1 is SGHTA and CDR2 FQGTGA. This CDR3 comprises 14 residues. The V gene lost 3 bases and the J gene lost 1 base, with 9 bases spanning the gap. DNA for the CDR3: TGTGCCAGCAGCTTGGACAGCAGCCAAGAGACCCAGTACTTC. Translation: CASSLDSSQETQYF.

The gene calls are TRBV30 and TRBJ1-1, with D perhaps TRBD1 (5 bases). The V and J ends lost 6 bases and 5 bases respectively, with 13 bases between them. The V gene's germline CDR1 is GTSNPN and CDR2 SVGIG (reference sequence). This CDR3 has 12 amino acids. The CDR3 is CACLPGGTEAFF. CDR3 coding DNA: TGTGCCTGTCTCCCCGGGGGGACTGAAGCTTTCTTT.

The rearrangement joins TRBV7-8 to TRBJ2-7; D is perhaps TRBD1 or TRBD2 (6 bases each). The CDR3 loop spans 14 amino acids. The ends were cut back, 3 bases at V and 1 base at J, with 10 bases in the middle. Germline V CDR1 and CDR2: SGHVS, FQNEAQ. The CDR3 loop reads CASSLGAGSYEQYF. The CDR3 DNA follows: TGTGCCAGCAGCTTGGGGGCGGGGTCCTACGAGCAGTACTTC.

The chain links TRBV29-1 to TRBJ2-2; 7 bases are a match to TRBD2. CDR1 and CDR2 (germline): SQVTM, ANQGSEA. This CDR3 comprises 13 residues. V lost 7 bases, J lost 8 bases, and 10 bases stayed unmatched. The CDR3 here is CSAGLGVGGELFF. As DNA, the CDR3 is TGCAGCGCTGGACTAGGTGTTGGAGGGGAGCTGTTTTTT.

The chain couples TRBV7-7 to TRBJ2-2; TRBD1 matches 7 bases. With 8 bases clipped from V and 5 bases from J, the junction kept 8 bases outside the gene matches. The CDR3 sequence is 14 residues long. The germline gives CDR1 SSHAT, CDR2 FNYEAQ (reference sequence). CDR3 region: CASGQGVLTGELFF. The DNA of the CDR3 is TGTGCCAGCGGTCAGGGGGTTTTAACCGGGGAGCTGTTTTTT.